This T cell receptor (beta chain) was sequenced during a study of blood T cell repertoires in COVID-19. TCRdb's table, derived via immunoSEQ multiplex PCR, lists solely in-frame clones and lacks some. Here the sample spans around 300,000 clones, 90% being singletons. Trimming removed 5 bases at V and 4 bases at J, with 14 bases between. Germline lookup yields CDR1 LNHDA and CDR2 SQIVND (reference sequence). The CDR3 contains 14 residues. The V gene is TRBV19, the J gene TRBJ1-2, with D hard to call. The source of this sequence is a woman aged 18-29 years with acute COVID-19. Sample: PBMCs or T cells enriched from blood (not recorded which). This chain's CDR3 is CASSPDSRPYGYTF. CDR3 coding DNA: TGTGCCAGTAGTCCTGACTCCCGGCCCTATGGCTACACCTTC.